The source of this T cell receptor beta chain is a study of blood T cell repertoires in COVID-19. Some clones are missing from TCRdb's copy, which holds only in-frame ones; the method was immunoSEQ multiplex PCR. The sample yields about 200,000 clones, around 92% seen once. CDR1 is GTSNPN and CDR2 is SVGIG in the germline V gene (reference sequence). With V trimmed by 2 bases and J by 2 bases, 2 bases remained unmatched. This CDR3 is 13 amino acids long. Study members were between about 18 and 100 years old and lived in 25 or so US regions. The sequenced sample consisted of PBMCs or T cells enriched from blood (not recorded which). This receptor was obtained from a woman aged 25-40 years with acute COVID-19. The chain joins TRBV30 to TRBJ2-5; 7 bases align to TRBD1. Here the CDR3 DNA reads TGTGCCTGGAGTAACAGGGGACAAGAGACCCAGTACTTC. Translation: CAWSNRGQETQYF.